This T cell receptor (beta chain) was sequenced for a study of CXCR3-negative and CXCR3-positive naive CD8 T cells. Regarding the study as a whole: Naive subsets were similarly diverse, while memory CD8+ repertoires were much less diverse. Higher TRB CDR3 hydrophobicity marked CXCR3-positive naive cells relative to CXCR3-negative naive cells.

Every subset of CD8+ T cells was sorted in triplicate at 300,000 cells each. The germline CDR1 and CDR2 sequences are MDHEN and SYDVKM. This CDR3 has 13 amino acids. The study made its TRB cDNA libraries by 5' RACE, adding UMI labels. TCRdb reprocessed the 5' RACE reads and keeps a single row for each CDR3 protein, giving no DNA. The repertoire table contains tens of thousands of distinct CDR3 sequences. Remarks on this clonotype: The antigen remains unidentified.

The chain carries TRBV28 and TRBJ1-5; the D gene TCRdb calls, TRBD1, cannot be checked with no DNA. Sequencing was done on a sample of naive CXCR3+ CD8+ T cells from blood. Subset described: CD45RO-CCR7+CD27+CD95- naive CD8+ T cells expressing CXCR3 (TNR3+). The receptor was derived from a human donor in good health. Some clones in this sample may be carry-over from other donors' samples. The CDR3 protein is CASSWAGGQPQHF.